Listed below are T cell receptor beta chains from one sample, sequenced in a study of T cell responses to AZD1222 COVID-19 vaccine. Clones were sequenced by immunoSEQ multiplex PCR, and TCRdb holds only the in-frame ones, with some missing. Of approximately 150,000 clones detected, 93% appear once; the ten largest clones hold less than 15%. The source was peripheral blood, collected after recovery from COVID-19. The source of these receptors is an adult who had recovered from COVID-19. Each CDR3 is given with its conserved first and last residue. The D gene is left open where the match is weak. Some rows have no size entry. The others give once, few or many, or a class for an expanded clone.

abundance	v_gene	d_gene	j_gene	CDR3aa	CDR3nt
-	TRBV3-1/TRBV3-2	-	TRBJ1-2	CASSQAGANYGYTF	TGTGCCAGCAGCCAAGCAGGGGCAAACTATGGCTACACCTTC
-	TRBV28	TRBD1	TRBJ1-2	CASSLQGAHNYGYTF	TGTGCCAGCAGTCTCCAGGGGGCGCATAACTATGGCTACACCTTC
-	TRBV6-5	-	TRBJ2-7	CATASGGSYEQYF	TGTGCCACCGCATCAGGGGGGTCCTACGAGCAGTACTTC
-	TRBV18	-	TRBJ1-3	CASSQVKAHSGNTIYF	TGTGCCAGCTCCCAGGTGAAGGCGCATTCTGGAAACACCATATATTTT
-	TRBV10-3	TRBD2	TRBJ2-7	CAISETSGRSSYEQYF	TGTGCCATCAGTGAGACTAGCGGGAGATCGTCCTACGAGCAGTACTTC
-	TRBV29-1	-	TRBJ1-3	CSVEAKGFSGNTIYF	TGCAGCGTTGAAGCAAAGGGCTTCTCTGGAAACACCATATATTTT
-	TRBV28	-	TRBJ2-7	CASSPTTPLRGEQYF	TGTGCCAGCAGTCCAACTACACCGCTGCGAGGAGAGCAGTACTTC
-	TRBV18	TRBD1	TRBJ2-7	CASSLGQGGYEQYF	TGTGCCAGCTCACTGGGACAGGGAGGGTACGAGCAGTACTTC
-	TRBV19	-	TRBJ1-5	CASSWGVRRPQHF	TGTGCCAGTAGTTGGGGTGTCAGGAGGCCCCAGCATTTT
-	TRBV5-4	TRBD2	TRBJ2-5	CASSLPAAGGQETQYF	TGTGCCAGCAGCTTGCCCGCGGCGGGAGGCCAAGAGACCCAGTACTTC
once	TRBV4-1	-	TRBJ1-2	CASSQDWSAYEGYTF	TGCGCCAGCAGCCAAGATTGGTCGGCCTATGAGGGCTACACCTTC
-	TRBV28	TRBD1	TRBJ2-3	CASSFIGGPADTQYF	TGTGCCAGCAGTTTTATAGGGGGCCCCGCAGATACGCAGTATTTT
-	TRBV6-5	TRBD1	TRBJ2-7	CASGRQGSYEQYF	TGTGCCAGCGGGAGACAGGGTAGCTACGAGCAGTACTTC
once	TRBV6-6	-	TRBJ2-1	CASSPTLTGYGNEQFF	TGTGCCAGCAGCCCGACCCTAACAGGGTATGGCAATGAGCAGTTCTTC
-	TRBV18	TRBD1	TRBJ2-7	CASSPDVGDRGGEQYF	TGTGCCAGCTCACCTGACGTCGGGGACAGGGGTGGCGAGCAGTACTTC
few	TRBV21-1	-	TRBJ2-7	CASSALGRRGAAQGQYF	TGTGCCAGCAGCGCCCTTGGTCGGAGGGGGGCTGCACAGGGGCAGTACTTC
-	TRBV11-3	-	TRBJ2-1	CASSYEGEEQFF	TGTGCCAGCTCCTATGAGGGCGAGGAGCAGTTCTTC
-	TRBV28	-	TRBJ2-7	CASSIGSYEQYF	TGTGCCAGCAGTATAGGCTCCTACGAGCAGTACTTC
-	TRBV28	-	TRBJ2-7	CASSFGRRPYEQYF	TGTGCCAGCAGTTTCGGTCGGAGACCCTACGAGCAGTACTTC
-	TRBV29-1	-	TRBJ1-4	CSVHLRGKLFF	TGCAGCGTACATCTACGGGGCAAACTGTTTTTT
-	TRBV4-1	TRBD1	TRBJ1-2	CASSQGEGQTNYGYTF	TGCGCCAGCAGCCAAGGGGAGGGACAGACTAACTATGGCTACACCTTC
-	TRBV10-3	-	TRBJ2-7	CAISGWDIDEQYF	TGTGCCATCAGTGGATGGGACATCGACGAGCAGTACTTC
-	TRBV7-9	-	TRBJ2-6	CASSLPGAGANVLTF	TGTGCCAGCAGCTTACCGGGGGCAGGGGCCAACGTCCTGACTTTC
-	TRBV3-1/TRBV3-2	-	TRBJ2-3	CASSRGRTDTQYF	TGTGCCAGCAGCCGGGGGAGAACGGATACGCAGTATTTT
-	TRBV13	TRBD2	TRBJ2-5	CASSPRSRLAEQQETQYF	TGTGCCAGCAGCCCCCGGTCCCGACTAGCGGAGCAACAAGAGACCCAGTACTTC